This TCR beta chain was identified in a study of cytomegalovirus exposure and HLA in healthy donors. In the study overall: Researchers previously reported finding 100 million or so unique TCR beta sequences from some 180 million T cells.

This clone was counted between two and nine times. Its specificity is unknown. General study findings and limits: A later analysis linked 16,951 TCR beta sequences to HLA alleles at 0.05 false discovery rate. A later analysis reportedly found fewer N-insertions in an Asian-associated ancestry cluster than the roughly 700-donor mean.

The PCR contained 60 Vbeta and 13 Jbeta primers. In the original processing: Unique TCR beta chains numbered roughly 84 million in a later analysis, with around 10 million shared. The protocol was immunoSEQ multiplex PCR, while the TCRdb copy is restricted to in-frame clones and leaves out a portion. Clone size and V and J calls were adopted from that table, with D and trimming inferred from the DNA. The sample has some 98,000 clones, roughly four fifths seen once. The CDR3 is made up of 15 amino acids. CDR1 SGHRS and CDR2 YFSETQ come from the germline V gene. V shed 4 bases and J shed 1 base, with 11 bases lying between them.

The chain carries TRBV5-1 and TRBJ1-4; D might be TRBD1 (5 bases). Sequencing was performed on PBMCs. The TCR was taken from a human donor in good health. The chain's CDR3 is CASSPGGGTNEKLFF. CDR3 nucleotide sequence: TGCGCCAGCAGCCCCGGGGGGGGAACTAATGAAAAACTGTTTTTT.